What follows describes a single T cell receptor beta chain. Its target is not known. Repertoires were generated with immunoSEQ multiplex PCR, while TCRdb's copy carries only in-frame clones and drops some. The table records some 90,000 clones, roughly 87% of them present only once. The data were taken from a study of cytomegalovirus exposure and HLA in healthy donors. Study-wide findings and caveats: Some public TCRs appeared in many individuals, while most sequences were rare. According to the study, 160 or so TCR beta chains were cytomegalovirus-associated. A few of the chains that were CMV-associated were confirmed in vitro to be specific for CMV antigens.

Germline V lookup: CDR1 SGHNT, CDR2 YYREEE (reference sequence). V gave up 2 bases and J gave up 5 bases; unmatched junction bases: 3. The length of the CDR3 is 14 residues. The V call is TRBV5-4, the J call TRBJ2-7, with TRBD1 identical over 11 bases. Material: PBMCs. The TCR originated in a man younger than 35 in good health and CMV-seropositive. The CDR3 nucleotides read TGTGCCAGCAGCTTTGGACAGGGGGCAAACGAGCAGTACTTC. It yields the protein CASSFGQGANEQYF.